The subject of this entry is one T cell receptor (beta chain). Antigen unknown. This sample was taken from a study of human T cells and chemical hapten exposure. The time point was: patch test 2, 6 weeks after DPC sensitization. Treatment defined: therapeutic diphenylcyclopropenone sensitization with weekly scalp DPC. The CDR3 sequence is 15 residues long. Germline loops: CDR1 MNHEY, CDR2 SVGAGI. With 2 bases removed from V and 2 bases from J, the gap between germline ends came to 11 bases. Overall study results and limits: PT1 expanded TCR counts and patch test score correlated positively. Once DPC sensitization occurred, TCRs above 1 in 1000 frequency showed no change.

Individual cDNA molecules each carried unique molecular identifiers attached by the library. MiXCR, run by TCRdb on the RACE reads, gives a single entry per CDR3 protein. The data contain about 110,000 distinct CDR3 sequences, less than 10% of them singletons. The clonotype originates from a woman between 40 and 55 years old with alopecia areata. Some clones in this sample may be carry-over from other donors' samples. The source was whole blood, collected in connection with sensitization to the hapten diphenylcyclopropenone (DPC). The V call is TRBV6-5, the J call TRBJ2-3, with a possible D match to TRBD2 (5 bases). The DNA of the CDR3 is TGTGCCAGCAGTTACAGAGAGGGAATCACAGATACGCAGTATTTT. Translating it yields CASSYREGITDTQYF.